This entry describes one TCR beta chain. Its antigen is undetermined. The treatment is: some 19 received Ad26.COV2.S at low or high dose, single or two shots; roughly five received placebo; per-sample allocation not given. Specimen acquisition occurred on day 63 following the initial vaccine or placebo injection. A Boston donor was an adult aged 18-55 years. Participants' vaccine, an Ad26 vector, delivered Wuhan-strain SARS-CoV-2 spike. Profiling relied on immunoSEQ multiplex PCR, and the TCRdb table lists in-frame clones only, not all of them. The table shows about 400,000 clones, with about 90% occurring only once. This CDR3 region has 15 residues. Trimming pared 3 bases from V and 0 bases from J, leaving 12 bases between. Germline values: CDR1 GTSNPN, CDR2 SVGIG (reference sequence). The source of the sample is a study of Ad26.COV2.S vaccination and SARS-CoV-2 variants. At the level of the study: Intramuscular Ad26.COV2.S doses were given once or twice, 56 days apart.

Study observations and caveats: An underestimation of total T cell responses may have resulted from the TCR breadth and depth analyses.

This clonotype originated in a person aged 18-65 years who received the Ad26.COV2.S COVID-19 vaccine or a placebo. The V and J genes are TRBV30 and TRBJ2-1; perhaps TRBD1 as D (6 bases). The sequences come from peripheral blood, collected in a trial of Ad26.COV2.S vaccine versus placebo. The CDR3, as DNA: TGTGCCTGGAGCGAAGGACAGAGCTCCTACAATGAGCAGTTCTTC. Residues: CAWSEGQSSYNEQFF.